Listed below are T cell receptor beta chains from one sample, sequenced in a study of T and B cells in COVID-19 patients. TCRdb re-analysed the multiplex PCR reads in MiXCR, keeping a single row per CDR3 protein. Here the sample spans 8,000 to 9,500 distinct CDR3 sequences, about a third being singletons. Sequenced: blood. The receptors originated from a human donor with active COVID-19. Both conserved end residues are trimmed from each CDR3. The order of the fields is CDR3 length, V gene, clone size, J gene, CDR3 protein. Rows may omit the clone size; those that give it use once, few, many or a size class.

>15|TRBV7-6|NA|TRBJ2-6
ASSLEGTDSGANVLT
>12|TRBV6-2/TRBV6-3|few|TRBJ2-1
ASSLANSYNEQF
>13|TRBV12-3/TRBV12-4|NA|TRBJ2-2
ASSLSGRVRGELF
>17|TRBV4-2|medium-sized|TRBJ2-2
ASSQGAASGSLDTGELF
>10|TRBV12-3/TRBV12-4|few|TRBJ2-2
ASRIHTGELF
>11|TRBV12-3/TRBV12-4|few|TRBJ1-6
ASSFGVNSPLH
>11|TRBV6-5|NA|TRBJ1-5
ASSGGGKQPQH
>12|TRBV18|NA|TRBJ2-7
ASRTGTRADEQY
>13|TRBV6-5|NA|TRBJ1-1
ASSEGAAQSTEAF
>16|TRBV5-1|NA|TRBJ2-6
ASSAWTGVSAGANVLT
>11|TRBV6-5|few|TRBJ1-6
ASRRQGNSPLH
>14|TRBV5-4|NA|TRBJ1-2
ASSLSGQGSNYGYT
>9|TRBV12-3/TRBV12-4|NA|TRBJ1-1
ASSTNTEAF
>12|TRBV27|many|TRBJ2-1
ASAEASSYNEQF
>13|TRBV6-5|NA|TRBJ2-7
ASSYSPGQTYEQY
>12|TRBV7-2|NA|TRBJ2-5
ASSPGTGLETQY